A single sample is the source of the 11 T cell receptor beta chains below, sequenced in a study of PD-1 blockade in classical Hodgkin lymphoma. No patient escaped relapse after autologous stem cell transplantation, and brentuximab vedotin exposure varied. Sequenced by immunoSEQ multiplex PCR; TCRdb stores in-frame clones only, minus some. Of tens of thousands of clones in the sample, over 60% were seen once. This specimen consisted of peripheral blood mononuclear cells (PBMCs), obtained at baseline. These receptors were obtained from a human donor with classical Hodgkin lymphoma.

The CDR3 DNA reads as TGCGCCAGCATCGAGGGAGTTGAAGCTTTCTTT. Its protein product is CASIEGVEAFF. V gene TRBV5-1 combines with J gene TRBJ1-1; D not resolved. Germline lookup yields CDR1 SGHRS and CDR2 YFSETQ. V was shortened by 6 bases and J by 7 bases, with 10 bases between the two germline ends. This CDR3 spans 11 amino acids.

This chain links TRBV6-5 with TRBJ1-1; a possible D gene is TRBD1 (5 bases). This CDR3 is built from 15 residues. With 5 bases removed from V and 4 bases from J, the gap between germline ends came to 17 bases. Germline V gene sequence: CDR1 MNHEY, CDR2 SVGAGI. The CDR3 bases are TGTGCCAGCAGTCTGGGACCAGCTAGAGTCACTGAAGCTTTCTTT. Translated: CASSLGPARVTEAFF.

CDR3 DNA: TGTGCCAGTAGTATCGGGACAGGGGCCGAGCAGTACTTC. Translating it yields CASSIGTGAEQYF. The J gene is TRBJ2-7, the V gene TRBV19; TRBD1 matches 10 bases. The CDR3 spans 13 residues. The junction had 2 bases not matched to a gene; V was cut back by 3 bases and J by 6 bases. Per the germline V gene, CDR1 is LNHDA and CDR2 is SQIVND (reference sequence).

This chain uses TRBV28 with TRBJ1-1; D is ambiguous. The V end was cut by 8 bases, the J end by 0 bases, with 19 bases between. CDR3 size: 16 residues. Germline CDR1 is MDHEN and CDR2 is SYDVKM. The CDR3 sequence is CASPNPISDMNTEAFF. The CDR3 DNA follows: TGTGCCAGCCCGAACCCGATAAGTGATATGAACACTGAAGCTTTCTTT.

The genes are TRBV18 and TRBJ2-5; D might be TRBD1 (5 bases). Germline loops: CDR1 KGHSH, CDR2 LQKENI. Trimming shortened V by 2 bases and J by 7 bases, and 11 bases separated the two germline ends. This CDR3 has 13 residues. CDR3 sequence reads: CASSPGAFGTQYF. CDR3 DNA sequence: TGTGCCAGCTCACCAGGGGCATTTGGGACCCAGTACTTC.

V usage is TRBV5-6 and J usage is TRBJ2-2, with 9 bases matching TRBD2. The CDR3 is made up of 17 amino acids. Trimming cost V 0 bases and J 6 bases; bases outside gene matches: 9. From germline, CDR1 is SGHDT and CDR2 YYEEEE. CDR3 in amino acids: CASSLAGLAGVPGELFF. CDR3 in DNA: TGTGCCAGCAGCTTGGCGGGGTTAGCGGGAGTCCCCGGGGAGCTGTTTTTT.

This clone has a handful of counts. This chain links TRBV28 with TRBJ2-1; 7 bases line up with TRBD1. V gave up 3 bases and J gave up 4 bases; unmatched junction bases: 3. Germline V gene lookup returns CDR1 MDHEN and CDR2 SYDVKM. The CDR3 is made up of 14 amino acids. The CDR3 region is CASSFPDRYNEQFF. The CDR3 nucleotides read TGTGCCAGCAGTTTTCCGGACAGGTACAATGAGCAGTTCTTC.

This clone was observed once. The J gene is TRBJ2-1, the V gene TRBV10-2, with 9 nucleotides matching TRBD2. CDR3 size: 16 residues. The junction had 13 bases not matched to a gene; V was cut back by 8 bases and J by 5 bases. CDR1 WSHSY and CDR2 SAAADI come from the germline V gene. This chain's CDR3 is CASFPLLAGINNEQFF. As DNA, the CDR3 is TGCGCCAGCTTCCCTCTGCTAGCGGGAATTAACAATGAGCAGTTCTTC.

The chain uses TRBV9 and TRBJ2-1, with D possibly TRBD1 on 5 matching bases. Looked up from germline, CDR1 is SGDLS and CDR2 is YYNGEE. V was trimmed by 1 base and J by 9 bases, leaving 8 bases between them. CDR3 size: 12 residues. DNA for the CDR3: TGTGCCAGCAGCGTACAGGGTGTTGAGCAGTTCTTC. Protein sequence: CASSVQGVEQFF.

V and J are TRBV7-9 and TRBJ1-1, with no clear D. Germline CDR1 reads SEHNR; CDR2 reads FQNEAQ (reference sequence). The V gene lost 1 base and the J gene lost 0 bases, with 6 bases spanning the gap. The CDR3 extends over 14 amino acids. CDR3 sequence reads: CASSLDTLNTEAFF. The CDR3 bases are TGTGCCAGCAGCTTAGACACATTGAACACTGAAGCTTTCTTT.

The V and J genes are TRBV19 and TRBJ1-5, with D unresolved. This CDR3 comprises 14 residues. Trimming removed 0 bases at V and 5 bases at J, with 8 bases between. Germline V gene lookup returns CDR1 LNHDA and CDR2 SQIVND (reference sequence). As DNA, the CDR3 is TGTGCCAGTAGTATAGATGGGCCCTATCAGCCCCAGCATTTT. Protein sequence: CASSIDGPYQPQHF. Drawing the rest from reference TRBV19 and TRBJ1-5, the complete variable domain is DGGITQSPKYLFRKEGQNVTLSCEQNLNHDAMYWYRQDPGQGLRLIYYSQIVNDFQKGDIAEGYSVSREKKESFPLTVTSAQKNPTAFYLCASSIDGPYQPQHFGDGTRLSIL.